What follows is one T cell receptor (beta chain) and its context. The target antigen is unknown. The CDR3 is 14 amino acids. Germline V gene sequence: CDR1 MNHEY, CDR2 SVGAGI. V was shortened by 4 bases and J by 1 base, with 10 bases between the two germline ends. Since all of the isolated RNA was reverse transcribed, expressed TCRB transcripts were what got sequenced. Sequencing was performed with immunoSEQ multiplex PCR; in TCRdb, only in-frame clones are kept and a portion is missing. Counted here are tens of thousands of clones, nearly 50% occurring once; the ten biggest clones make up 0.65% to 0.9%. The data originate from a study of beta chain features in type 1 diabetes. General study points: Researchers report that Type 1 diabetes patients had moderately but significantly shorter TCRB CDR3s across all four CD4+ subsets.

The sample comprised central memory CD4+ T cells from blood. The sequence came from a man aged 25-45 years with type 1 diabetes. V and J are TRBV6-5 and TRBJ1-1, with a possible D match to TRBD1 (5 bases). This CDR3 is CASSLQVGNTEAFF. DNA for the CDR3: TGTGCCAGCAGTTTACAGGTCGGGAACACTGAAGCTTTCTTT.